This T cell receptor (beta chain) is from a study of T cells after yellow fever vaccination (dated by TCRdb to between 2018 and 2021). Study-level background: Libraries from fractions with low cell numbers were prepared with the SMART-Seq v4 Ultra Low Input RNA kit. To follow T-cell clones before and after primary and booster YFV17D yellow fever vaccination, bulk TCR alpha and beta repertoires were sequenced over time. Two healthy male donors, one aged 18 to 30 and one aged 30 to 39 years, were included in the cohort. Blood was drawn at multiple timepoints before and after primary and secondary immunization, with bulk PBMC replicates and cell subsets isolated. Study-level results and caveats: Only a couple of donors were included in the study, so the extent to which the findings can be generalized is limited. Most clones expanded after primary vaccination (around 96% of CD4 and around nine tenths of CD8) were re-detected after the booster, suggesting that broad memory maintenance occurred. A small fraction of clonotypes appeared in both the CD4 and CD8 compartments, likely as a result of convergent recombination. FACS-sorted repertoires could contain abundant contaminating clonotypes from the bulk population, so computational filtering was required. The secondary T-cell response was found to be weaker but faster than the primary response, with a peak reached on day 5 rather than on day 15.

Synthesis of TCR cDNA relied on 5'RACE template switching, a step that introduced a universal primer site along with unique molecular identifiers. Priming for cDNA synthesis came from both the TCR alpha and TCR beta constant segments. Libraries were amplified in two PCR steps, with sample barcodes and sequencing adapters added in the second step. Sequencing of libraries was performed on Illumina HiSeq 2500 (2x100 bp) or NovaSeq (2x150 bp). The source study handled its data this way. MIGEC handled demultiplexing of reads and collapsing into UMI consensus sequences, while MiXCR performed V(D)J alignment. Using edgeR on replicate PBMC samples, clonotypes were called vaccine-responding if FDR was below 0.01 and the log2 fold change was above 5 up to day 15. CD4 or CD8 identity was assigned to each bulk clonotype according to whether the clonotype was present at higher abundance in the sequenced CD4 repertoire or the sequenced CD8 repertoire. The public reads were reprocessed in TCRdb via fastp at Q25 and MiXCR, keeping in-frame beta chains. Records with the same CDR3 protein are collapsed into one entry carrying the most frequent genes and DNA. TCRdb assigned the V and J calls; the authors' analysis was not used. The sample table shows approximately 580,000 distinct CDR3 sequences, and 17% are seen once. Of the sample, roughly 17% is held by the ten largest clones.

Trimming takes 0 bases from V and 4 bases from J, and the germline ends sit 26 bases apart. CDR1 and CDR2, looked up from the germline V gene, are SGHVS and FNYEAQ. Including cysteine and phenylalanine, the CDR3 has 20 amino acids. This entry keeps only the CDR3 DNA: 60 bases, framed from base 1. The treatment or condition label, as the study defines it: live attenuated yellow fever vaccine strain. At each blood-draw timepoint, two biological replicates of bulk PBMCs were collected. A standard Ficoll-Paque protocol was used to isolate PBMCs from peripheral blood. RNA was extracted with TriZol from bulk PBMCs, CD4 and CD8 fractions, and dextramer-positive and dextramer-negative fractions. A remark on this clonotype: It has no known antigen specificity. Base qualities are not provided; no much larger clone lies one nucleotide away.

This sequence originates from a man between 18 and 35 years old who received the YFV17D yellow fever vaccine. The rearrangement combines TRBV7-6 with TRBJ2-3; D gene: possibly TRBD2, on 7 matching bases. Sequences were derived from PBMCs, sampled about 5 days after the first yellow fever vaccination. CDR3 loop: CASSLAAGADSPGGADTQYF. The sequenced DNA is TGTGCCAGCAGCTTAGCGGCGGGCGCGGACTCCCCGGGGGGCGCAGATACGCAGTATTTT.